These 9 T cell receptor beta chains were all obtained from the same sample, sequenced in a study of blood T cell repertoires in COVID-19. Sequencing was performed with immunoSEQ multiplex PCR; in TCRdb, only in-frame clones are kept and a portion is missing. The sample carries about 210,000 clones, about 86% recorded once. The material sequenced was peripheral blood. The receptors stem from a man aged 50 or older with active or convalescent COVID-19.

J is TRBJ2-2 and V is TRBV6-1; tentative D call: TRBD1 (5 bases). Trimming stripped 3 bases from V and 2 bases from J, with 10 bases between. Per germline, CDR1 MNHNS and CDR2 SASEGT. CDR3 length equals 15 residues. CDR3 amino acids: CASSERQINTGELFF. DNA of the CDR3: TGTGCCAGCAGTGAGAGACAGATTAACACCGGGGAGCTGTTTTTT.

The J gene is TRBJ1-2, the V gene TRBV29-1; 10 bases are a match to TRBD1. The length of the CDR3 is 12 residues. Germline assignment: CDR1 SQVTM and CDR2 ANQGSEA. V gave up 7 bases and J gave up 2 bases; unmatched junction bases: 1. The CDR3 protein is CSADRGNYGYTF. The DNA of the CDR3 is TGCAGCGCGGACAGGGGGAACTATGGCTACACCTTC.

The V gene is TRBV19, the J gene TRBJ1-1; TRBD1 matches at 7 bases. This CDR3 comprises 13 residues. Germline V gene data show CDR1 as LNHDA and CDR2 as SQIVND (reference sequence). V lost 3 bases and J lost 4; bases outside the gene matches: 2. CDR3 sequence: CASSMNRGTEAFF. CDR3 sequence (DNA): TGTGCCAGTAGTATGAACAGGGGCACTGAAGCTTTCTTT.

This clone was seen only a few times. The gene calls are TRBV18 and TRBJ2-3; 9 nucleotides line up with TRBD1. The germline gives CDR1 KGHSH, CDR2 LQKENI. This CDR3 spans 14 amino acids. J gave up 4 bases and V 6 bases, and 5 bases lay outside the gene matches. CDR3 in amino acids: CASSSTGGADTQYF. As DNA, the CDR3 is TGTGCCAGCTCGTCGACAGGGGGAGCAGATACGCAGTATTTT.

The rearrangement uses TRBV18 and TRBJ1-5; 7 bases agree with TRBD1. Germline V gives CDR1 KGHSH, CDR2 LQKENI. The length of the CDR3 is 14 residues. The trim removed 3 bases at V and 4 bases at J, leaving 3 bases unmatched. Here the CDR3 reads CASSPRQGNQPQHF. DNA of the CDR3: TGTGCCAGCTCACCGAGACAGGGAAATCAGCCCCAGCATTTT.

The rearrangement links TRBV19 to TRBJ2-1; TRBD2 matches 8 bases. CDR3 size: 12 residues. Germline CDR1 and CDR2: LNHDA and SQIVND (reference sequence). V dropped 8 bases and J dropped 12; count of bases not matched to a gene: 9. CDR3 DNA sequence: TGTGCCAGTTCCGAACAAGGGACTAGGCAGTTCTTC. Translating gives CASSEQGTRQFF.

This chain uses TRBV18 with TRBJ1-1; D remains unclear. The CDR3 is made up of 11 amino acids. Between the trimmed V and J ends, which lost 3 bases and 4 bases, there was a span of 3 bases. CDR1 is KGHSH, CDR2 LQKENI, per germline. The CDR3 DNA reads as TGTGCCAGCTCACCCTCCACTGAAGCTTTCTTT. Protein: CASSPSTEAFF.

This chain connects TRBV6-1 to TRBJ2-7, with D unclear. The V end lost 1 base, the J end lost 3 bases, and 4 bases lay between the germline ends. CDR1 MNHNS and CDR2 SASEGT come from the germline V gene. The CDR3 extends over 12 amino acids. The DNA for the CDR3 is TGTGCCAGCAGTGAAGTCGTCTACGAGCAGTACTTC. Its protein is CASSEVVYEQYF.

This chain uses TRBV5-4 with TRBJ2-7, with 8 nucleotides matching TRBD2. CDR1 and CDR2 from the germline V gene are SGHNT and YYREEE (reference sequence). The CDR3 loop spans 14 amino acids. Trimming removed 2 bases from V and 7 bases from J; junction bases left unmatched: 8. CDR3 nucleotides: TGTGCCAGCAGCTTAGGAGCGGGGGACTATGAGCAGTACTTC. Its translation: CASSLGAGDYEQYF.